Listed here are 4 T cell receptor beta chains from one sample, sequenced in a study of cytomegalovirus exposure and HLA in healthy donors. 13 Jbeta primers and 60 Vbeta primers were used for the PCR. TCRdb's copy holds only in-frame clones and misses some; the assay was immunoSEQ multiplex PCR. The sample shows about 160,000 clones, approximately 88% of them seen only once. What was sequenced was PBMCs. The receptors stem from a boy between 2 and 10 years old in good health and CMV-seronegative.

The rearrangement links TRBV21-1 to TRBJ1-3; the table's D gene call, TRBD1, was not cross checked with the DNA. TRBV21-1 corresponds to a pseudogene. This CDR3 is 17 amino acids long. The CDR3 sequence is CASSKRFRGTSGNTIYF. As DNA, the CDR3 is TGTGCCAGCAGCAAAAGGTTCAGGGGCACTTCTGGAAACACCATATATTTT.

The rearrangement joins TRBV5-6 to TRBJ2-5, with 13 bases identical to TRBD2. Germline trimming cut 4 bases from V and 3 bases from J; bases unmatched to any gene: 6. Germline CDR1 SGHDT, CDR2 YYEEEE. This CDR3 spans 16 amino acids. The CDR3 region is CASSPAGTSGKETQYF. CDR3 sequence (DNA): TGTGCCAGCAGCCCGGCCGGGACTAGCGGGAAAGAGACCCAGTACTTC.

As concerns this clone: Additional DNA sequences in this sample encode the identical CDR3. The V call is TRBV30, the J call TRBJ2-3, with 8 bases aligning to TRBD1. CDR1 is GTSNPN and CDR2 is SVGIG in the germline V gene (reference sequence). Losses at the gene ends were 3 bases for V and 2 bases for J; bases not matched to a gene: 16. CDR3 length: 18 amino acids. This CDR3 reads CAWSAYQGAPKYTDTQYF. The DNA of the CDR3 is TGTGCCTGGAGCGCCTACCAGGGGGCTCCTAAATACACAGATACGCAGTATTTT.

Here the CDR3 reads CASRILGLATNEKLFF. The CDR3 region has the DNA TGTGCCAGCCGAATATTAGGACTGGCAACTAATGAAAAACTGTTTTTT. V usage is TRBV6-6 and J usage is TRBJ1-4; D is ambiguous. The CDR3 covers 16 residues. The ends were cut back, 8 bases at V and 0 bases at J, with 16 bases in the middle. Germline V gives CDR1 MNHNY, CDR2 SVGAGI (reference sequence).